This entry lists 7 T cell receptor beta chains sequenced from one sample in a study of early T cells in non-severe SARS-CoV-2 infection. MiXCR, run by TCRdb on the 5' RACE reads, gives a single entry per CDR3 protein. The data contain more than 65,000 distinct CDR3 sequences, approximately 14% of them singletons. The material sequenced was whole blood, taken at baseline. The source of these receptors is an adult who was a healthcare worker with PCR-confirmed SARS-CoV-2 infection or an uninfected control (not recorded which).

The chain joins TRBV21-1 to TRBJ2-7; the DNA was not used to check the table's D call, TRBD1. TRBV21-1 is marked as a pseudogene. The CDR3 contains 15 residues. CDR3 in DNA: TGTGCCAGCAGCGACCGGGACAGGGTTTTATCCGAGCAGTACTTC. Amino acid sequence: CASSDRDRVLSEQYF.

The rearrangement joins TRBV3-1 to TRBJ2-5; D possibly matches TRBD1 or TRBD2 (5 bases each). Germline CDR1 and CDR2: LGHDT and YNNKEL (reference sequence). The V end was cut by 7 bases, the J end by 7 bases, with 22 bases between. The CDR3 runs 15 residues. The CDR3 here is CASNRGASRIGTQYF. In DNA, the CDR3 is TGTGCCAGCAACCGAGGGGCCTCCAGGATCGGGACCCAGTACTTC.

The chain is built from TRBV9 and TRBJ2-2; 7 bases map to TRBD1. The CDR3 runs to 17 residues. Germline V lookup: CDR1 SGDLS, CDR2 YYNGEE. Trimming cost V 4 bases and J 5 bases; bases outside gene matches: 14. CDR3 protein: CASSYRQGILGTGELFF. The CDR3 DNA reads as TGTGCCAGCAGCTACAGACAGGGAATATTAGGGACCGGGGAGCTGTTTTTT.

This clonotype was counted only a few times. The chain is built from TRBV2 and TRBJ2-3; TRBD2 is a possible D gene (6 bases). Trimming removed 8 bases from V and 8 bases from J, with 17 bases in between. This CDR3 spans 13 amino acids. Germline loops: CDR1 SNHLY, CDR2 FYNNEI. The CDR3 sequence is CASLRAQEGTQYF. CDR3 nucleotides: TGTGCCAGCCTGCGAGCACAGGAGGGTACGCAGTATTTT.

This chain uses TRBV6-1 with TRBJ1-5; 8 bases match TRBD1. The CDR3 sequence is 13 residues long. Germline-derived CDR1 and CDR2 are MNHNS and SASEGT. V gave up 6 bases and J gave up 4 bases; unmatched junction bases: 2. The CDR3 sequence is CASRRQGNQPQHF. The CDR3 nucleotides are TGTGCCAGCAGGAGACAGGGGAATCAGCCCCAGCATTTT.

V is TRBV20-1 and J is TRBJ1-2; no clear D gene. Germline CDR1 DFQATT, CDR2 SNEGSKA (reference sequence). V lost 4 bases and J 7 bases, leaving 16 bases between the germline ends. The CDR3 sequence is 13 residues long. CDR3 residues: CSATKVTSAGYTF. The CDR3 region has the DNA TGCAGTGCTACAAAGGTTACGTCCGCTGGCTACACCTTC.

This clonotype has a handful of counts. The rearrangement uses TRBV18 and TRBJ1-1; D is possibly TRBD1 (6 bases). Germline assignment: CDR1 KGHSH and CDR2 LQKENI. Trimming cost V 0 bases and J 1 base, with 12 bases left between them. The CDR3 loop spans 16 amino acids. The CDR3 DNA sequence: TGTGCCAGCTCACCACCCAGTAGGGGGGAGAACACTGAAGCTTTCTTT. It translates to CASSPPSRGENTEAFF.